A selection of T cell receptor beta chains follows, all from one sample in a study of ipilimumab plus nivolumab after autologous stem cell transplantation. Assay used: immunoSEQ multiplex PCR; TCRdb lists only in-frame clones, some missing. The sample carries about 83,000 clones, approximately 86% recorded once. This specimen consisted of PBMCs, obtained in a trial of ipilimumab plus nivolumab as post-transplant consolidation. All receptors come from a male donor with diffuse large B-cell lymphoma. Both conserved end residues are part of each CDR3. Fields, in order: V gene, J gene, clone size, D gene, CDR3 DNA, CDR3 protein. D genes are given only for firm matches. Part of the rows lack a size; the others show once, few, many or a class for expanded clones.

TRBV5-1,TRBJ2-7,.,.,TGCGCCAGCAGCTCACGACCGGGACAGGCGGGGGGGGAGCAGTACTTC,CASSSRPGQAGGEQYF
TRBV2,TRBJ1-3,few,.,TGTGCCAGCCAGAGGGGGAATTCTGGAAACACCATATATTTT,CASQRGNSGNTIYF
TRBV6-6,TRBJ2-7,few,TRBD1,TGTGCCAGCAGTTACTCGGCAGGGGGCGGCTACGAGCAGTACTTC,CASSYSAGGGYEQYF
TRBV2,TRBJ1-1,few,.,TGTGCCAGCAGTAAGACGATCACGACAGAAGCTTTCTTT,CASSKTITTEAFF
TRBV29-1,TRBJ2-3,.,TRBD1,TGCAGCGTTGAGCCCCCGGCGGCGGGACAGGGTATAGATACGCAGTATTTT,CSVEPPAAGQGIDTQYF
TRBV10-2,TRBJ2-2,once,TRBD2,TGCGCCAGCAGCGAGGGACTAGCGGGGGGGCCTATTACCGGGGAGCTGTTTTTT,CASSEGLAGGPITGELFF
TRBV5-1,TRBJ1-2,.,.,TGCGCCAGCAGCTTGGTACCTGCTAACTATGGCTACACCTTC,CASSLVPANYGYTF
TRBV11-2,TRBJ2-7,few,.,TGTGCCACTACCCTGTCCGCGGGCCCATACGAGCAGTACTTC,CATTLSAGPYEQYF
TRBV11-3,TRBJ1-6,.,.,TGTGCCAGCAGCTTAGATTTTGCGTCCTATAATTCACCCCTCCACTTT,CASSLDFASYNSPLHF
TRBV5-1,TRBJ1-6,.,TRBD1,TGCGCCAGCAGGTATTCCAGCTCGACAGGGGCTCAGAATTCACCCCTCCACTTT,CASRYSSSTGAQNSPLHF
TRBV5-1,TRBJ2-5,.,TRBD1,TGCGCCAGCAGCCAGGACAGGACCGGCGTAACCCAGTACTTC,CASSQDRTGVTQYF
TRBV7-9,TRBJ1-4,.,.,TGTGCCAGCAGCCCGCCGGACAGTAATGAAAAACTGTTTTTT,CASSPPDSNEKLFF
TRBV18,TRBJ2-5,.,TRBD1,TGTGCCAGCTCACCACGCCGGGACAGACAAGAGACCCAGTACTTC,CASSPRRDRQETQYF
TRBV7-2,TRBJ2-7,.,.,TGTGCCAGCAGCTCTAATATGAACTACGAGCAGTACTTC,CASSSNMNYEQYF
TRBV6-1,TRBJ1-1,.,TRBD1,TGTGCCAGCAGTGTAGGGGGACAGAAGCAAGCTTTCTTT,CASSVGGQKQAFF
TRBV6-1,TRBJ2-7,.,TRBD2,TGTGCCAGCAGTGTGTTGGGGAGGAGAGGGAACCCGGGGGGTTACGAGCAGTACTTC,CASSVLGRRGNPGGYEQYF
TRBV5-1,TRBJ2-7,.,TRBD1,TGCGCCAGCACCTCGGGACAGACCTACGAGCAGTACTTC,CASTSGQTYEQYF
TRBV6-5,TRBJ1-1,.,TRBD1,TGTGCCAGCAGCCGGACAGGGGGATCTGAAGCTTTCTTT,CASSRTGGSEAFF
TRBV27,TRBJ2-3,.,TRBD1,TGTGCCAGCAGTTCACAGGGGTGGGGAGATACGCAGTATTTT,CASSSQGWGDTQYF
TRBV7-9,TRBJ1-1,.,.,TGTGCCAGCAGGGATTTGAAGGGATCCAACACTGAAGCTTTCTTT,CASRDLKGSNTEAFF
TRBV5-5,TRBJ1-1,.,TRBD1,TGTGCCAGCAGTGCTGAAGGGGGCTATACTGAAGCTTTCTTT,CASSAEGGYTEAFF
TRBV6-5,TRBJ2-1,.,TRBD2,TGTGCCAGCAGTTACTCGCGGGGGGCCCACAATGAGCAGTTCTTC,CASSYSRGAHNEQFF
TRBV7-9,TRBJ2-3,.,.,TGTGCCAGCAGCTTAGATCGTTATACGCAGTATTTT,CASSLDRYTQYF
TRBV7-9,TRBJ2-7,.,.,TGTGCCAGCAGCTTGACGATAGGCGAGCAGTACTTC,CASSLTIGEQYF
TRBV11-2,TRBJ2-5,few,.,TGTGCCAGCAGCCAGGACCTGGGTCGGGGGAGGCTCAAAATAGAGACCCAGTACTTC,CASSQDLGRGRLKIETQYF
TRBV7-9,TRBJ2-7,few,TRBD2,TGTGCCAGCAGCTCGACTAGCGGGGTCAACGAGCAGTACTTC,CASSSTSGVNEQYF
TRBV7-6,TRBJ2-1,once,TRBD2,TGTGCCAGCAGCTTAAGGGCGGGGGGGGCCGGCAATGAGCAGTTCTTC,CASSLRAGGAGNEQFF
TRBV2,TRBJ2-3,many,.,TGTGCCAGCTCAACGGACCCCCGGGGCCGGTATTTT,CASSTDPRGRYF
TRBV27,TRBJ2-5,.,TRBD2,TGTGCCAGCAGTTTGGAGCGGGGGCAAGAGACCCAGTACTTC,CASSLERGQETQYF
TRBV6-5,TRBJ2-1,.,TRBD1,TGTGCCAGCAGTAGGGGACAGTCGACGAATGAGCAGTTCTTC,CASSRGQSTNEQFF
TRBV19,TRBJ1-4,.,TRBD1,TGTGCCAGTAGTAGTGAGAGACAGGGGGCAACTAATGAAAAACTGTTTTTT,CASSSERQGATNEKLFF
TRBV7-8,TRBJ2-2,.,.,TGTGCCAGCAGCCGTATTGGGGGAGGGAACACCGGGGAGCTGTTTTTT,CASSRIGGGNTGELFF
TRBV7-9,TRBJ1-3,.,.,TGTGCCAGCAGCTTGGTGGGAAACACCATATATTTT,CASSLVGNTIYF
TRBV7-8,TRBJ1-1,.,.,TGTGCCAGCAGCCAGCCTCGGGGGAACACTGAAGCTTTCTTT,CASSQPRGNTEAFF
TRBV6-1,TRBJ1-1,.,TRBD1,TGTGCCATCAGTGAGGCCCCGGGACAGGGAATGAACACTGAAGCTTTCTTT,CAISEAPGQGMNTEAFF
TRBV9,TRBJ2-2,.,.,TGTGCCAGCAGCGTATTGGGCACCGGGGAGCTGTTTTTT,CASSVLGTGELFF
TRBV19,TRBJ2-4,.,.,TGTGCCAGTAGTCTTGCCGACAGAAACATTCAGTACTTC,CASSLADRNIQYF
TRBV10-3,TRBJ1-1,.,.,TGTGCCATCAGTGAGTCGATGGGACACTCGAACACTGAAGCTTTCTTT,CAISESMGHSNTEAFF
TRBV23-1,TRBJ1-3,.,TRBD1,TGCGCCAGCAGTCGGCACAGGGGGTTGCATGGAAACACCATATATTTT,CASSRHRGLHGNTIYF
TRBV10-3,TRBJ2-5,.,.,TGTGCCATCAGCCCAAGAGGGGCGGATCGGGAGACCCAGTACTTC,CAISPRGADRETQYF
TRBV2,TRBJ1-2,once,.,TGTGCCAGCAGTGTCTCGGCAGGGGAACGTGGCTACACCTTC,CASSVSAGERGYTF
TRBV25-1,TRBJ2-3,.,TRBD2,TGTGCCAGCAGCCTATGGGACTATAGCACAGATACGCAGTATTTT,CASSLWDYSTDTQYF
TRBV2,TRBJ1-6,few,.,TGTGCCAGCAGTGAAGCGCGGGGGTCACCCCTCCACTTT,CASSEARGSPLHF
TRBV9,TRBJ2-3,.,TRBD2,TGTGCCAGCAGCGTAGGCGGGGGTGCACTAGATACGCAGTATTTT,CASSVGGGALDTQYF
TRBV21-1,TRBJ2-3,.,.,TGTGCCAGCAGCAAATCGGGCTTGGCGCGGCGCTTCACAGATACGCAGTATTTT,CASSKSGLARRFTDTQYF
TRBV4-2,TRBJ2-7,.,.,TGTGCCAGCAGCCAAGAAAAGACAGGTCCCTACGAGCAGTACTTC,CASSQEKTGPYEQYF
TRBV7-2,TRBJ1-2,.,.,TGTGCCAGCAGCCAAAAACCCGACGGCTACACCTTC,CASSQKPDGYTF
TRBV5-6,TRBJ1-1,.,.,TGTGCCAGCAGCTTCGGACAGCTAAACACTGAAGCTTTCTTT,CASSFGQLNTEAFF
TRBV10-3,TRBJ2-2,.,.,TGTGCCATCAGTGATTTAACTGGGGACACCGGGGAGCTGTTTTTT,CAISDLTGDTGELFF
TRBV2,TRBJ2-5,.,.,TGTGCCAGCGGTCGGGGGCACCAAGAGACCCAGTACTTC,CASGRGHQETQYF